The 6 T cell receptor beta chains below were found in one sample sequenced in a study of blood T cells in healthy people across ages. The second PCR ran about 6 to 11 cycles with a sample-barcoded 5' primer and J-beta primers. TCRdb itself ran the 5' RACE reads through MiXCR, one entry per CDR3 protein. The table records some 1,500,000 distinct CDR3 sequences, roughly 43% of them present only once. Sequenced sample: blood. These receptor sequences come from a woman under 30 in good health.

This clonotype has only a few counts. A much larger clone lies one base from this, so it may be a read error. The chain couples TRBV5-1 to TRBJ2-1; possible D gene TRBD1, 7 bases. Germline V lookup: CDR1 SGHRS, CDR2 YFSETQ. V lost 4 bases to trimming and J lost 4 bases, with 12 bases between them. CDR3 length equals 14 residues. CDR3: CASSVEGAYNEQFF. The DNA for the CDR3 is TGCGCCAGCAGCGTGGAGGGGGCTTACAATGAGCAGTTCTTC.

Remarks on this clonotype: The junction shows a germline mismatch at one end, possibly a read error. The J gene is TRBJ1-6, the V gene TRBV7-7; TRBD1 is a possible D gene (5 bases). The CDR3 runs to 16 residues. In germline, CDR1 is SSHAT, CDR2 FNYEAQ (reference sequence). This CDR3 is CASSLAAGMYNSPLHF. The CDR3 nucleotides read TGTGCTAGCAGCTTAGCGGCAGGGATGTATAATTCACCCCTCCACTTT.

In its sample, this clonotype was seen a few times. The chain links TRBV3-1 to TRBJ2-3, with 8 nucleotides matching TRBD2. Germline CDR1 and CDR2: LGHDT and YNNKEL (reference sequence). The J segment lost 3 bases and the V segment lost 4 bases, leaving 9 bases of the junction unmatched. There are 16 residues in the CDR3. The CDR3 loop is CASSRRAGLETDTQYF. In DNA form, the CDR3 reads TGTGCCAGCAGCCGTCGGGCGGGACTAGAAACAGATACGCAGTATTTT.

This clonotype has a count of ten or more. This chain links TRBV20-1 with TRBJ2-3; D not resolved. Trimming stripped 2 bases from V and 0 bases from J, with 15 bases between. Germline V gene sequence: CDR1 DFQATT, CDR2 SNEGSKA (reference sequence). The CDR3 has 16 residues. This CDR3 is CSARTPQSLSTDTQYF. The CDR3, as DNA: TGCAGTGCTAGAACCCCCCAATCCCTCAGCACAGATACGCAGTATTTT.

The chain is built from TRBV9 and TRBJ2-2, with TRBD1 as a possible D gene (5 bases). The germline V gene encodes CDR1 SGDLS and CDR2 YYNGEE. The CDR3 totals 17 residues. With 0 bases removed from V and 1 base from J, the gap between germline ends came to 13 bases. As DNA, the CDR3 is TGTGCCAGCAGCGTAGTCTATAGGGGTGTGAACACCGGGGAGCTGTTTTTT. Its protein is CASSVVYRGVNTGELFF.

With respect to this clonotype: The junction departs from the called germline gene at one end, perhaps through a read error. The V and J genes are TRBV7-2 and TRBJ2-1; 7 nucleotides agree with TRBD1. Germline CDR1 and CDR2: SGHTA and FQGNSA. The CDR3 is made up of 18 amino acids. CDR3 in amino acids: CAGSLEGWDRGPRNEQFF. The CDR3 DNA is TGTGCCGGCAGCTTAGAGGGTTGGGACAGAGGACCTAGAAATGAGCAGTTCTTC.